Listed here are 27 T cell receptor beta chains from one sample, sequenced in a study of blood T cell repertoires in COVID-19. Profiled with immunoSEQ multiplex PCR; TCRdb holds only in-frame clones, not every one. The table lists about 380,000 clones, more than 75% of them singletons. The sample taken for sequencing was PBMCs or T cells enriched from blood (not recorded which). These TCRs come from a woman aged 18-29 years who had recovered from COVID-19.

V and J are TRBV2 and TRBJ1-1; D is undetermined. Germline V gene lookup returns CDR1 SNHLY and CDR2 FYNNEI. V lost 2 bases to trimming and J lost 0 bases, with 10 bases between them. This CDR3 has 15 amino acids. Here the CDR3 DNA reads TGTGCCAGCAGTGAACCCCGGGATTTGAACACTGAAGCTTTCTTT. This encodes CASSEPRDLNTEAFF.

This chain links TRBV5-1 with TRBJ1-4; TRBD1 matches at 8 bases. V lost 6 bases and J lost 8; bases outside the gene matches: 9. Germline V gene lookup returns CDR1 SGHRS and CDR2 YFSETQ. The length of the CDR3 is 14 residues. Here the CDR3 DNA reads TGCGCCAGCACGGCGACAGGGGCAAGAGAAAAACTGTTTTTT. It yields the protein CASTATGAREKLFF.

CDR3 sequence: CASSQDSGTGGSNEKLFF. CDR3 sequence (DNA): TGTGCCAGCAGCCAAGATAGCGGGACAGGGGGCTCTAATGAAAAACTGTTTTTT. The chain recombines TRBV4-2 with TRBJ1-4; TRBD1 matches 12 bases. J lost 3 bases, V lost 0 bases, and 5 bases had no gene match. CDR1 and CDR2 (germline): LGHNA, YNFKEQ. The CDR3 covers 18 residues.

The V call is TRBV4-2, the J call TRBJ1-6; D might be TRBD1 (6 bases). The ends were cut back, 0 bases at V and 10 bases at J, with 16 bases in the middle. The length of the CDR3 is 16 residues. In germline, CDR1 is LGHNA, CDR2 YNFKEQ. The DNA for the CDR3 is TGTGCCAGCAGCCAAGATGAGGGCCAGGGGAGCTCACCCCTCCACTTT. The encoded protein is CASSQDEGQGSSPLHF.

The chain recombines TRBV3-1 (or the pseudogene TRBV3-2) with TRBJ1-5, with D tentatively TRBD1 (5 bases). The V gene lost 1 base and the J gene lost 3 bases, with 10 bases spanning the gap. The CDR3 runs 15 residues. From germline, CDR1 is LGHDT and CDR2 YNNKEL (reference sequence). In nucleotides, the CDR3 is TGTGCCAGCAGCCAAGTCGGGGGGAACAATCAGCCCCAGCATTTT. Translating gives CASSQVGGNNQPQHF.

This sequence joins TRBV28 and TRBJ1-1; D remains ambiguous. V was cut by 6 bases and J by 0 bases, with 14 bases left in between. Germline V gene lookup returns CDR1 MDHEN and CDR2 SYDVKM. This CDR3 has 15 residues. DNA of the CDR3: TGTGCCAGCAGCCGCGAATTGATAATGAACACTGAAGCTTTCTTT. Amino acids: CASSRELIMNTEAFF.

This sequence joins TRBV18 and TRBJ1-4; 12 bases agree with TRBD1. The V and J ends lost 3 bases and 5 bases, in that order; junction bases with no gene match: 4. This CDR3 is built from 16 residues. The germline V gene encodes CDR1 KGHSH and CDR2 LQKENI. CDR3 in amino acids: CASSPGQGARNEKLFF. The CDR3 coding sequence is TGTGCCAGCTCACCGGGACAGGGGGCAAGAAATGAAAAACTGTTTTTT.

The V call is TRBV27, the J call TRBJ2-7, with 8 bases lining up with TRBD2. In germline, CDR1 is MNHEY, CDR2 SMNVEV (reference sequence). Unmatched junction bases numbered 8, after V lost 5 bases and J lost 5 bases. There are 14 residues in the CDR3. CDR3 DNA sequence: TGTGCCAGCAGTCGTTACGGGGGGGCAAACGAGCAGTACTTC. Residues: CASSRYGGANEQYF.

V gene TRBV4-2 combines with J gene TRBJ1-1; D is uncertain. Germline CDR1 and CDR2: LGHNA and YNFKEQ. Trimming stripped 6 bases from V and 6 bases from J, with 17 bases between. This CDR3 spans 14 amino acids. The CDR3 reads CASRPRWREAEAFF. The DNA for the CDR3 is TGTGCCAGCAGGCCTCGGTGGAGAGAGGCTGAAGCTTTCTTT.

This clone was observed once. This chain uses TRBV11-2 with TRBJ2-4; 8 nucleotides align to TRBD2. V trimming: 3 bases; J trimming: 7 bases; junction bases outside the gene matches: 14. Looked up from germline, CDR1 is SGHAT and CDR2 is FQNNGV. The CDR3 loop spans 17 amino acids. The CDR3 DNA reads as TGTGCCAGCAGCTTCTTCAACGGGGGGGCAGGGGCGAACATTCAGTACTTC. This sequence encodes CASSFFNGGAGANIQYF.

The chain joins TRBV28 to TRBJ1-2, with TRBD1 matching 8 bases. V dropped 4 bases and J dropped 1; count of bases not matched to a gene: 8. CDR1 MDHEN and CDR2 SYDVKM come from the germline V gene. CDR3 length equals 16 residues. CDR3 in amino acids: CASSYLRTGFNYGYTF. CDR3 nucleotide sequence: TGTGCCAGCAGTTACCTGAGGACAGGGTTTAACTATGGCTACACCTTC.

The genes are TRBV5-6 and TRBJ1-5, with D perhaps TRBD1 (5 bases). Looked up from germline, CDR1 is SGHDT and CDR2 is YYEEEE. Trimming pared 0 bases from V and 6 bases from J, leaving 13 bases between. The CDR3 sequence is 15 residues long. Here the CDR3 reads CASSLAPTDTQPQHF. The CDR3 DNA is TGTGCCAGCAGCTTGGCTCCTACGGACACTCAGCCCCAGCATTTT.

The J gene is TRBJ2-2, the V gene TRBV11-3; a possible D gene is TRBD2 (6 bases). Looked up from germline, CDR1 is SGHNT and CDR2 is YENEEA. This CDR3 contains 13 residues. V lost 5 bases and J 8 bases, leaving 12 bases between the germline ends. The CDR3 DNA reads TGTGCCAGCAGCAAAGCGGCGGGGGGGGAGCTGTTTTTT. Its translation is CASSKAAGGELFF.

The chain couples TRBV7-3 to TRBJ1-1; TRBD1 is a possible D gene (5 bases). The CDR3 length is 17 residues. Trimming pared 1 base from V and 1 base from J, leaving 16 bases between. Germline V gene lookup returns CDR1 SGHTA and CDR2 FQGTGA. CDR3 sequence: CASSLKPWTKQNTEAFF. CDR3 DNA: TGTGCCAGCAGCTTAAAACCCTGGACAAAACAGAACACTGAAGCTTTCTTT.

This chain links TRBV7-9 with TRBJ2-3; 9 bases align to TRBD2. The germline CDR1 and CDR2 sequences are SEHNR and FQNEAQ (reference sequence). J lost 4 bases, V lost 4 bases, and 3 bases had no gene match. The CDR3 has 14 residues. DNA for the CDR3: TGTGCCAGCAGCTCGCGGGGGGGCCCAGATACGCAGTATTTT. Amino acids: CASSSRGGPDTQYF.

The chain employs TRBV11-2 and TRBJ1-3; 9 bases line up with TRBD1. CDR3 length equals 18 residues. The trim removed 0 bases at V and 1 base at J, leaving 7 bases unmatched. Germline V gene sequence: CDR1 SGHAT, CDR2 FQNNGV. The CDR3 spells CASSLEVWTGVSGNTIYF. CDR3 sequence (DNA): TGTGCCAGCAGCTTAGAGGTTTGGACAGGGGTATCTGGAAACACCATATATTTT.

The V gene is TRBV11-2, the J gene TRBJ1-4; D remains ambiguous. CDR3 length: 14 residues. The germline V gene has CDR1 SGHAT and CDR2 FQNNGV. V was pared by 3 bases and J by 0 bases, with 5 bases between. The chain's CDR3 is CASSFPATNEKLFF. Here the CDR3 DNA reads TGTGCCAGCAGCTTCCCTGCAACTAATGAAAAACTGTTTTTT. Supplemented by reference TRBV11-2 and TRBJ1-4, the full variable domain reads EAGVAQSPRYKIIEKRQSVAFWCNPISGHATLYWYQQILGQGPKLLIQFQNNGVVDDSQLPKDRFSAERLKGVDSTLKIQPAKLEDSAVYLCASSFPATNEKLFFGSGTQLSVL.

The chain employs TRBV5-1 and TRBJ2-5; maybe TRBD2 (7 bases). Trimming cost V 0 bases and J 4 bases, with 10 bases left between them. Germline V gives CDR1 SGHRS, CDR2 YFSETQ. This CDR3 has 14 amino acids. The CDR3 protein is CASSLAGGVETQYF. CDR3 sequence (DNA): TGCGCCAGCAGCTTGGCGGGGGGCGTAGAGACCCAGTACTTC.

This chain links TRBV4-1 with TRBJ2-1; 9 nucleotides line up with TRBD2. J gave up 3 bases and V 1 base, and 10 bases lay outside the gene matches. In germline, CDR1 is MGHRA, CDR2 YSYEKL. The CDR3 loop spans 18 amino acids. For the CDR3, the DNA is TGCGCCAGCAGCCAAGGGCCTGCGCTAGCGGGGAACTACAATGAGCAGTTCTTC. It yields the protein CASSQGPALAGNYNEQFF.

The chain joins TRBV25-1 to TRBJ1-3; D call uncertain. V lost 3 bases, J lost 0 bases, and 9 bases lay in between. Germline V gene data show CDR1 as MGHDK and CDR2 as SYGVNS. CDR3 length: 15 residues. The CDR3 loop is CASSESYSSGNTIYF. CDR3 DNA sequence: TGTGCCAGCAGTGAGTCATACAGCTCTGGAAACACCATATATTTT.

The gene calls are TRBV19 and TRBJ1-6, with a weak D call TRBD1 (6 bases). The CDR3 sequence is 16 residues long. Germline V gives CDR1 LNHDA, CDR2 SQIVND (reference sequence). Trimming left V 3 bases short and J 6 bases short, with 15 bases between. CDR3 residues: CASSITGQRRNSPLHF. DNA for the CDR3: TGTGCCAGTAGTATCACCGGACAGCGACGTAATTCACCCCTCCACTTT.

The rearrangement uses TRBV4-3 and TRBJ1-6, with TRBD1 matching 8 bases. With 1 base clipped from V and 9 bases from J, the junction kept 14 bases outside the gene matches. The germline V gene encodes CDR1 LGHNA and CDR2 YSLEER. This CDR3 comprises 18 residues. CDR3 DNA sequence: TGCGCCAGCAGCCAAGCACTCCCCGGGACAGGCGCGGGTTCACCCCTCCACTTT. This encodes CASSQALPGTGAGSPLHF.

The genes are TRBV5-1 and TRBJ1-5; D unresolved. Trimming removed 0 bases at V and 5 bases at J, with 9 bases between. Germline-derived CDR1 and CDR2 are SGHRS and YFSETQ. CDR3 length equals 14 residues. CDR3 loop: CASSLDGSDQPQHF. The CDR3 DNA reads TGCGCCAGCAGCTTGGATGGCAGCGATCAGCCCCAGCATTTT.

This chain links TRBV19 with TRBJ1-1; 9 bases are a match to TRBD1. Germline lookup yields CDR1 LNHDA and CDR2 SQIVND (reference sequence). With 5 bases clipped from V and 3 bases from J, the junction kept 1 base outside the gene matches. The CDR3 length is 13 residues. Here the CDR3 reads CASSRTGDTEAFF. CDR3 nucleotides: TGTGCCAGTAGTCGGACAGGGGACACTGAAGCTTTCTTT.

J is TRBJ2-2 and V is TRBV19, with 8 bases fitting TRBD1. CDR1 and CDR2 (germline): LNHDA, SQIVND (reference sequence). V lost 6 bases to trimming and J lost 3 bases; unmatched junction nucleotides: 6. The CDR3 runs to 15 residues. The CDR3 nucleotides read TGTGCCAGTAGGAACACAGGGGGAGACACCGGGGAGCTGTTTTTT. This encodes CASRNTGGDTGELFF.

CDR3 sequence: CASRGGDGYTF. CDR3 DNA sequence: TGTGCCAGCCGCGGGGGTGATGGCTACACCTTC. The V call is TRBV12-3 or TRBV12-4, the J call TRBJ1-2; a possible D gene is TRBD1 (5 bases). Deletions cut 8 bases from V and 6 bases from J, with 10 bases between. This CDR3 comprises 11 residues.

The chain employs TRBV6-5 and TRBJ1-1; possible D gene TRBD1, 5 bases. The ends were cut back, 2 bases at V and 11 bases at J, with 15 bases in the middle. The CDR3 contains 13 residues. Per germline, CDR1 MNHEY and CDR2 SVGAGI. Here the CDR3 DNA reads TGTGCCAGCAGTTACGTGGGACTCCAGGACGCTTTCTTT. Protein sequence: CASSYVGLQDAFF.